This TCR beta chain was sequenced in a study of T-cell memory formation after mild COVID-19. Trimming removed 5 bases from V and 5 bases from J; junction bases left unmatched: 11. The CDR3 consists of 16 residues. Germline CDR1 SGHTA, CDR2 FQGNSA. Study-wide findings and caveats: A second wave of clones peaked on day 37, and their SARS-CoV-2 specificity went unconfirmed. The finding that pre-infection memory included some responding clones suggested that cross-reactive memory joined.

Sample barcodes and UMIs were carried by the TCR alpha and TCR beta cDNA libraries that 5'RACE generated with constant-segment primers. TCRdb used MiXCR to reprocess the 5' RACE reads, holding one entry per CDR3 protein. The sample carries fewer than 650,000 distinct CDR3 sequences, about a fifth recorded once. Details on this clonotype: What it recognizes is unknown.

V and J are TRBV7-2 and TRBJ2-1; 8 bases agree with TRBD2. The TCR comes from an adult woman who had mild COVID-19 (a few samples of this study predate the infection). Cell type and time point are not known. The sequencing sample was made of PBMCs or a T cell subset sorted from them (not recorded which). DNA for the CDR3: TGTGCCAGCAGCACAACCGGGACTAGGGGCAACAATGAGCAGTTCTTC. Encoded protein: CASSTTGTRGNNEQFF.